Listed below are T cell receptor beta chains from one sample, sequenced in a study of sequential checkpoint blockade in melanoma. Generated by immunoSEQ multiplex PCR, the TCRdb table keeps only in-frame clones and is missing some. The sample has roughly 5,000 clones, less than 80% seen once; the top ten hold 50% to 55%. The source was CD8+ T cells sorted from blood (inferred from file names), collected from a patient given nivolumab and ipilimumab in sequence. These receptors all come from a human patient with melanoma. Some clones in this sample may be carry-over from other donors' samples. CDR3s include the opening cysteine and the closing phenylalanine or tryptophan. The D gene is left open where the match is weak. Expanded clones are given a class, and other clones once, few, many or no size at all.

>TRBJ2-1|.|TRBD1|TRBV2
TGTGCCAGCAGACCAACTTCACAGGGGGAGGTGCAGTTCTTC
CASRPTSQGEVQFF
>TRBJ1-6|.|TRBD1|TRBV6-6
TGTGCCAGCAGTTCCAGGACAGGGGAATATTCACCCCTCCACTTT
CASSSRTGEYSPLHF
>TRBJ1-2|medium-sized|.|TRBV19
TGTGCCAGTAGTATAGGGGCAGCCAACTATGGCTACACCTTC
CASSIGAANYGYTF
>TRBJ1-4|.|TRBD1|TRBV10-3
TGTGCCATCAGTGAGGTACAGGGGAAAGAAAAACTGTTTTTT
CAISEVQGKEKLFF
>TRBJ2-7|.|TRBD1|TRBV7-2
TGTGCCAGCAGCCAGACGAGGGGGCAAGGCTACGAGCAGTACTTC
CASSQTRGQGYEQYF
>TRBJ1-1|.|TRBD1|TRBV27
TGTGCCAGCAGTTTTGACAGGGGCACTGAAGCTTTCTTT
CASSFDRGTEAFF
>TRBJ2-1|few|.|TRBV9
TGTGCCAGCAGCGTAGGTCTGGGGGCCTCCGGGGATGAGCAGTTCTTC
CASSVGLGASGDEQFF
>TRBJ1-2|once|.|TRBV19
TGTGCCAGTAGTATCGGGGGAGCCGACTATGGCTACACCTTC
CASSIGGADYGYTF
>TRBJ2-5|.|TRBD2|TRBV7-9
TGTGCCAGCAGCTCCCCACTAGCGGCCTTACAAGAGACCCAGTACTTC
CASSSPLAALQETQYF
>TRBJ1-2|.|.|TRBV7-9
TGTGCCAGCAGCATCGAAGTCCGGGATAGCTACACCTTC
CASSIEVRDSYTF
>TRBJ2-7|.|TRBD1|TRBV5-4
TGTGCCAGCAGCCCTTGGACAGGGTCCTACGAGCAGTACTTC
CASSPWTGSYEQYF
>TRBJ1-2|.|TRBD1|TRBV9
TGTGCCAGCAGCTTGGACAGGGGGCTTGGCTACACCTTC
CASSLDRGLGYTF
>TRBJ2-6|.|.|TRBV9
TGTGCCAGCAGCGTCCAGGGCTCTGGGGCCAACGTCCTGACTTTC
CASSVQGSGANVLTF
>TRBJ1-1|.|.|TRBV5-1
TGCGCCAGCAGGATAGGAGTGAACACTGAAGCTTTCTTT
CASRIGVNTEAFF
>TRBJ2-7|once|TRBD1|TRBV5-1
TGCGCCAGCAGCCCCACATATACAGGGGCCTTCTCCTACGAGCAGTACTTC
CASSPTYTGAFSYEQYF
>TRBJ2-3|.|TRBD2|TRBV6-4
TGTGCCAGCAGCCTGACTAGCGGGGGGGCAGATACGCAGTATTTT
CASSLTSGGADTQYF
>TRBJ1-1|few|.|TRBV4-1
TGCGCCAGCAGCCAAGATCGGGGGGGCACTGAAGCTTTCTTT
CASSQDRGGTEAFF
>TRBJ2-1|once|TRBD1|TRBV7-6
TGTGCCAGCAGCTTAGAGGGATGGGCAGGGGGATACAATGAGCAGTTCTTC
CASSLEGWAGGYNEQFF
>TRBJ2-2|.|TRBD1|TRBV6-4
TGTGCCAGCAGTTGGACAGGGCAGGACGGGGAGCTGTTTTTT
CASSWTGQDGELFF
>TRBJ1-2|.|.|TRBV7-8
TGTGCCAGCAGCTTAAGCCCGGAGGGCTATGGCTACACCTTC
CASSLSPEGYGYTF
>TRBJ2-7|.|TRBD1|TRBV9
TGTGCCAGCAGCGTAGCTACCGGGGGCGGGACAGGGGTCTCCTACGAGCAGTACTTC
CASSVATGGGTGVSYEQYF
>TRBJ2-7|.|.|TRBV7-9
TGTGCCAGCAGCCGGACAGCCGACTACGAGCAGTACTTC
CASSRTADYEQYF
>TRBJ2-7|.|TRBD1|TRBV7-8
TGTGCCAGCAGGGGACAGGCCTACGAGCAGTACTTC
CASRGQAYEQYF
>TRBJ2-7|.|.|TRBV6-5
TGTGCCAGCCGGGATCTCACCTACGAGCAGTACTTC
CASRDLTYEQYF
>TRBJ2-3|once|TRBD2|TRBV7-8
TGTGCCAGCAGCCCCCCTAGCGGGGGGACAGATACGCAGTATTTT
CASSPPSGGTDTQYF
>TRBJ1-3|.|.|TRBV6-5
TGTGCCAGCACCAACGGGGTCGGAAACACCATATATTTT
CASTNGVGNTIYF
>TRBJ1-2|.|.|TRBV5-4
TGTGCCAGCAGCTTGGGGTTCGACAGCAGCTATGGCTACACCTTC
CASSLGFDSSYGYTF
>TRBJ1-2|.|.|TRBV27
TGTGCCAGCAGTTGGAGTATGTTGAAAGGCTACACCTTC
CASSWSMLKGYTF
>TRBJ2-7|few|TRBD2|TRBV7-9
TGTGCCAGCAGCCCGGCGGGGGATTGGCCGTACTTC
CASSPAGDWPYF
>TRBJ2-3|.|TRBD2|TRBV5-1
TGCGCCAGCAGCTTGGTGGGACTAGCGGGGGTGAGCACAGATACGCAGTATTTT
CASSLVGLAGVSTDTQYF
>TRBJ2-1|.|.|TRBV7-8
TGTGCCAGCAGCCCGCGAGGGTCCCCTAATGAGCAGTTCTTC
CASSPRGSPNEQFF
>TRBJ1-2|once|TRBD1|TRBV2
TGTGCCAGCATTTCAGGGGGCGCGAGGGGCTACACCTTC
CASISGGARGYTF
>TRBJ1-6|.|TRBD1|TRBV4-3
TGCGCCAGCAGCCAAGATCGCGTGACAGGGCTCTCCGGTTCACCCCTCCACTTT
CASSQDRVTGLSGSPLHF
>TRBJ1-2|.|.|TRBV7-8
TGTGCCAGCAGCTTAGTGGTGAACCCCGGACGCAGGGGCTATGGCTACACCTTC
CASSLVVNPGRRGYGYTF
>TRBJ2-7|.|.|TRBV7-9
TGTGCCAGCAGCCTTGACACCGAGCAGTACTTC
CASSLDTEQYF
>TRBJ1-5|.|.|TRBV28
TGTGCCAGCAGCCCCGACAGGTGGAATCAGCCCCAGCATTTT
CASSPDRWNQPQHF
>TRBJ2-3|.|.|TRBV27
TGTGCCAGCAGCCTCGGGGGAGGAAGCACAGATACGCAGTATTTT
CASSLGGGSTDTQYF
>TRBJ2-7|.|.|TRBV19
TGTGCCAGTAGAAAGGCAGGGCGTTACGAGCAGTACTTC
CASRKAGRYEQYF
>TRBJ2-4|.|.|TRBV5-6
TGTGCCAGCAGCGTGGGAGGGGGTCAAAACATTCAGTACTTC
CASSVGGGQNIQYF
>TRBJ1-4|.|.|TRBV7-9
TGTGCCAGCAGCAACCCAGAGTTCGGGGAGGCTAATGAAAAACTGTTTTTT
CASSNPEFGEANEKLFF
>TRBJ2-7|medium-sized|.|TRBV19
TGTGCCAGTAGTATTCTTGGATCGGGCGAGCAGTACTTC
CASSILGSGEQYF
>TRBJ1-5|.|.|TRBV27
TGTGCCAGCACCCCCGCAGGGAATCAGCCCCAGCATTTT
CASTPAGNQPQHF
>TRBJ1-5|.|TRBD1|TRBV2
TGTGCCAGCAGTGAAAAACAGGGCCTGGACAGGCACAATCAGCCCCAGCATTTT
CASSEKQGLDRHNQPQHF
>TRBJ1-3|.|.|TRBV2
TGTGCCAGCAGTGATCCCCAGGGTGAAAGAAACACCATATATTTT
CASSDPQGERNTIYF
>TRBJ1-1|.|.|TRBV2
TGTGCCAGTAGGGGCTTCCTGAACACTGAAGCTTTCTTT
CASRGFLNTEAFF
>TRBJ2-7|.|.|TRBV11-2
TGTGCCAGCAGCCTGGAGGCGGGCCAGCCGAGGTACTTC
CASSLEAGQPRYF
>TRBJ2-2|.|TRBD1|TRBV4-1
TGCGCCAGCAGCCAAGGGCCCGGGACAGGATCGAACACCGGGGAGCTGTTTTTT
CASSQGPGTGSNTGELFF
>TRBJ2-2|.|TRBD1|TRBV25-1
TGTGCCAGCAGACAACGGGACAGGGGGCGGGACGGGGAGCTGTTTTTT
CASRQRDRGRDGELFF
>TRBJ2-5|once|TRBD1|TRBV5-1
TGCGCCAGCAGCCTACCGGACAGGGAGGTGAAAGAGACCCAGTACTTC
CASSLPDREVKETQYF
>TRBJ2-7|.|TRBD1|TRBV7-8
TGTGCCAGCAGCGATGGGACAGGGGCTATAAGCTCCTACGAGCAGTACTTC
CASSDGTGAISSYEQYF
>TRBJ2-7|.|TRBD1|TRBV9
TGTGCCAGCAGCGTCGGACAGGGGGGCGAGCAGTACTTC
CASSVGQGGEQYF
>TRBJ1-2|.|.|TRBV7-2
TGTGCCAGTCTCCTGCCCTACCGGGTTGGTGGCTACACCTTC
CASLLPYRVGGYTF
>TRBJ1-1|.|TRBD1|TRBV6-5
TGTGCCAGCAGGCTTTTTGGACAGGCGAACACTGAAGCTTTCTTT
CASRLFGQANTEAFF
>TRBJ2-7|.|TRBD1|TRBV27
TGTGCCAGCAGTTATGGACAGGGGTATCGCGAGCAGTACTTC
CASSYGQGYREQYF
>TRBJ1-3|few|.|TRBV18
TGTGCCAGCTCACCCCTGCGTAGGAGGGCTGGAAACACCATATATTTT
CASSPLRRRAGNTIYF
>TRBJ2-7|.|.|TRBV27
TGTGCCAGCAGTTTATCGCAGGGTTCCATTCCTAACGAGCAGTACTTC
CASSLSQGSIPNEQYF